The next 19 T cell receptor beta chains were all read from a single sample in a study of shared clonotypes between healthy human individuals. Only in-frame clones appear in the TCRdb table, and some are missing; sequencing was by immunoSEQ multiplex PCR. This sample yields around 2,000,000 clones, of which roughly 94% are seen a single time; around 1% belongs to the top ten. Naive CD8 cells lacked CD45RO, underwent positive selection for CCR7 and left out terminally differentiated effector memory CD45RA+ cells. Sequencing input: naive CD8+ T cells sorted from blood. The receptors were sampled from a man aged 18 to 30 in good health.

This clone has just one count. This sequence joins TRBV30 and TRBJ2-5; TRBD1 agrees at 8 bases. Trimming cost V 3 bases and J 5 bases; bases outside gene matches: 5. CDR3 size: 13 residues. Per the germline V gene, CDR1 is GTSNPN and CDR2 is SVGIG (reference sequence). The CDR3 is CAWSYTGGETQYF. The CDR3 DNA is TGTGCCTGGAGCTATACAGGGGGGGAGACCCAGTACTTC.

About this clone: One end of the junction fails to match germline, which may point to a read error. CDR3 sequence reads: CASSLIRGSREGNQPQHF. The CDR3 DNA is TGTGCTAGCAGCTTAATTAGGGGTTCCCGAGAGGGCAATCAGCCCCAGCATTTT. The chain is built from TRBV7-7 and TRBJ1-5; a weak D match, TRBD1 (5 bases). This CDR3 is built from 18 residues. Germline CDR1 reads SSHAT; CDR2 reads FNYEAQ (reference sequence).

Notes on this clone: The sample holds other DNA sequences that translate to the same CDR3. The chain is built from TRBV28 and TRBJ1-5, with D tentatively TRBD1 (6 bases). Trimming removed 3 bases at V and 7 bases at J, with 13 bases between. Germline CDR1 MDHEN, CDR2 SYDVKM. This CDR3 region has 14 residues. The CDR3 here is CASSFVGAGQPQHF. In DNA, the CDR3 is TGTGCCAGCAGTTTCGTGGGGGCTGGACAGCCCCAGCATTTT.

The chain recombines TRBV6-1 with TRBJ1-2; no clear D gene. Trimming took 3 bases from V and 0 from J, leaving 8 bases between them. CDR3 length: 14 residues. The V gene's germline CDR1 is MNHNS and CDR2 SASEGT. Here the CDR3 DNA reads TGTGCCAGCAGTGAGATTGTAGCTAACTATGGCTACACCTTC. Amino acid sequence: CASSEIVANYGYTF.

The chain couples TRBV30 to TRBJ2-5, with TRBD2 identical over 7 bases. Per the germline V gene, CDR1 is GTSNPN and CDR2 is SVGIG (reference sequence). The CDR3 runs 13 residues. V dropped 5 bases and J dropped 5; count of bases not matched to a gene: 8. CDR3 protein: CAWDSGAGETQYF. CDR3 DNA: TGTGCCTGGGACAGCGGGGCGGGGGAGACCCAGTACTTC.

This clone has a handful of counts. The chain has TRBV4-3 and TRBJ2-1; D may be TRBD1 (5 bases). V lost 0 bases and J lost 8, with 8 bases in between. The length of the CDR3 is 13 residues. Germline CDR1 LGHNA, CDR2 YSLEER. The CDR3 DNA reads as TGCGCCAGCAGCCAAGATCAGGGTTATGAGCAGTTCTTC. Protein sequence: CASSQDQGYEQFF.

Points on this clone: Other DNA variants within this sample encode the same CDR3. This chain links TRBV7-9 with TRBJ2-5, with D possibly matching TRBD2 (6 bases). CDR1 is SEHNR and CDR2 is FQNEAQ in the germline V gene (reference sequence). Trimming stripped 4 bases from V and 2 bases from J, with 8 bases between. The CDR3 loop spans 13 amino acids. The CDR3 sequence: CASSSGLQETQYF. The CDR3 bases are TGTGCCAGCAGCTCCGGACTACAAGAGACCCAGTACTTC. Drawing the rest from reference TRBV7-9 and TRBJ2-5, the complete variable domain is DTGVSQNPRHKITKRGQNVTFRCDPISEHNRLYWYRQTLGQGPEFLTYFQNEAQLEKSRLLSDRFSAERPKGSFSTLEIQRTEQGDSAMYLCASSSGLQETQYFGPGTRLLVL.

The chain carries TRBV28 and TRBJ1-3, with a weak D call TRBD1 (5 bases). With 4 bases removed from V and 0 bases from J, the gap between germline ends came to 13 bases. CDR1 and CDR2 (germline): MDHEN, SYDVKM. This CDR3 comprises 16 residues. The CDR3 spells CASSSGSWDSGNTIYF. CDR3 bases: TGTGCCAGCAGTTCAGGGTCATGGGACTCTGGAAACACCATATATTTT.

In DNA form, the CDR3 reads TGTGCCAGCAGCTCCAGGGGGTACCAAGAGACCCAGTACTTC. Protein product: CASSSRGYQETQYF. This rearrangement joins TRBV11-2 to TRBJ2-5; 7 bases match TRBD1. The CDR3 has 14 amino acids. The V gene end was trimmed by 4 bases and the J gene end by 0 bases; junction bases not matched to a gene: 2. Germline values: CDR1 SGHAT, CDR2 FQNNGV.

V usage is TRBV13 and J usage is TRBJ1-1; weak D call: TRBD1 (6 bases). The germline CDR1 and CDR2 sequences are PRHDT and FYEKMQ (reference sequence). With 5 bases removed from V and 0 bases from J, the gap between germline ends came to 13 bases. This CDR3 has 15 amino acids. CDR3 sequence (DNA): TGTGCCAGCAGCGCGCCGGGACATTTGAACACTGAAGCTTTCTTT. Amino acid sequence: CASSAPGHLNTEAFF.

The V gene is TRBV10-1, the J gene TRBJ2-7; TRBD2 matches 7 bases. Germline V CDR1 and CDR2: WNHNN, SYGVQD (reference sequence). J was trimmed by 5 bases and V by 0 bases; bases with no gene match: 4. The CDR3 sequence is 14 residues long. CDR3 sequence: CASSESEAGDEQYF. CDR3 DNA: TGCGCCAGCAGTGAGTCAGAGGCGGGGGACGAGCAGTACTTC.

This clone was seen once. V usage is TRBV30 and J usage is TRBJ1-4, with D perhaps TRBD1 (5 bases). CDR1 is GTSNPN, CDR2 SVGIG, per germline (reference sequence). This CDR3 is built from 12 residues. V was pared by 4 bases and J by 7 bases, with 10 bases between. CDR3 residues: CAWNQGGEKLFF. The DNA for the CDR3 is TGTGCCTGGAATCAGGGAGGTGAAAAACTGTTTTTT.

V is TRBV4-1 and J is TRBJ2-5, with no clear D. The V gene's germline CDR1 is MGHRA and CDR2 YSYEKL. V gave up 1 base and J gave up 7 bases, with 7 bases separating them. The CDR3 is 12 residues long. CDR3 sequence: CASSQGLGTQYF. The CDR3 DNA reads TGCGCCAGCAGCCAAGGGTTGGGGACCCAGTACTTC.

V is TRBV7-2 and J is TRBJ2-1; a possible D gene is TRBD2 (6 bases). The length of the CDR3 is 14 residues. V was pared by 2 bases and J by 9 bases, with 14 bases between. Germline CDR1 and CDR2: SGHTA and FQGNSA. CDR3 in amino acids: CASSLPGLGSEQFF. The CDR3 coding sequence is TGTGCCAGCAGCTTACCGGGCCTCGGGAGTGAGCAGTTCTTC.

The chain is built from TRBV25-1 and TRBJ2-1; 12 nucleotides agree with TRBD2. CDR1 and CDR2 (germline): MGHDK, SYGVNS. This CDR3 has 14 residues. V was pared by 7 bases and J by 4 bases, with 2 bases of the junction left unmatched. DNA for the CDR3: TGTGCCAGCACCGGACTAGCGGGGTACAATGAGCAGTTCTTC. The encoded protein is CASTGLAGYNEQFF.

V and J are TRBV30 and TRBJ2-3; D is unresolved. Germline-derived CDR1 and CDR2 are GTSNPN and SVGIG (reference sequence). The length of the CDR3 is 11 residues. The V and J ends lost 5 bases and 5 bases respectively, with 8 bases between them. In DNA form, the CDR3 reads TGTGCCTGGGACGAAGGAGATACGCAGTATTTT. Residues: CAWDEGDTQYF.

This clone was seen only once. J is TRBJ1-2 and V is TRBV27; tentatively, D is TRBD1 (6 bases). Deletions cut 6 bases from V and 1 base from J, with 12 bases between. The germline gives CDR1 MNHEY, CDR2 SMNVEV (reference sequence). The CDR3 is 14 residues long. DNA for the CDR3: TGTGCCAGCAGCACACAGGGATTTAACTATGGCTACACCTTC. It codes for CASSTQGFNYGYTF.

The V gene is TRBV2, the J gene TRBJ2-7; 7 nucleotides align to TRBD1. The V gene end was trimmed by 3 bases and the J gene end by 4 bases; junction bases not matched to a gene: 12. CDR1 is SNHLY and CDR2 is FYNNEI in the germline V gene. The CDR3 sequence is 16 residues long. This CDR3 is CASSEVESTGSYEQYF. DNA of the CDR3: TGTGCCAGCAGTGAGGTAGAATCGACAGGGAGTTACGAGCAGTACTTC.

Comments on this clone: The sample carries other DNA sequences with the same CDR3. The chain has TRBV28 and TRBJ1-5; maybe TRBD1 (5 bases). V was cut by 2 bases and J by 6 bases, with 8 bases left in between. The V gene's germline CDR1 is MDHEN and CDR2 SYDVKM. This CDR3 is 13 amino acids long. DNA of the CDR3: TGTGCCAGCAGTTTACGGGGGAGTCAGCCCCAGCATTTT. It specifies CASSLRGSQPQHF.